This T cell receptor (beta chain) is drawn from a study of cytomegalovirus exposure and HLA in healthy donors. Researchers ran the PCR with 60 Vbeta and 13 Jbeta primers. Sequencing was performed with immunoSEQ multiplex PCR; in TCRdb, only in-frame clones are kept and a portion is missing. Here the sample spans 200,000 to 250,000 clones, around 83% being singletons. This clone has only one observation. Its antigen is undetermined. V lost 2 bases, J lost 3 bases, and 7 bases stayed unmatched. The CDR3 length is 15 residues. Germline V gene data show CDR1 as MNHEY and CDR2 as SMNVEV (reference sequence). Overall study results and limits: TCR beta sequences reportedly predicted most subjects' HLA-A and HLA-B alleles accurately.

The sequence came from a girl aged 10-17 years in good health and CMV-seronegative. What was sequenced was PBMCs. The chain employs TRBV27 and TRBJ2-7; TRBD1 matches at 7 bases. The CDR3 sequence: CASSLEGDRVYEQYF. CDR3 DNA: TGTGCCAGCAGTTTAGAGGGCGACAGGGTCTACGAGCAGTACTTC.